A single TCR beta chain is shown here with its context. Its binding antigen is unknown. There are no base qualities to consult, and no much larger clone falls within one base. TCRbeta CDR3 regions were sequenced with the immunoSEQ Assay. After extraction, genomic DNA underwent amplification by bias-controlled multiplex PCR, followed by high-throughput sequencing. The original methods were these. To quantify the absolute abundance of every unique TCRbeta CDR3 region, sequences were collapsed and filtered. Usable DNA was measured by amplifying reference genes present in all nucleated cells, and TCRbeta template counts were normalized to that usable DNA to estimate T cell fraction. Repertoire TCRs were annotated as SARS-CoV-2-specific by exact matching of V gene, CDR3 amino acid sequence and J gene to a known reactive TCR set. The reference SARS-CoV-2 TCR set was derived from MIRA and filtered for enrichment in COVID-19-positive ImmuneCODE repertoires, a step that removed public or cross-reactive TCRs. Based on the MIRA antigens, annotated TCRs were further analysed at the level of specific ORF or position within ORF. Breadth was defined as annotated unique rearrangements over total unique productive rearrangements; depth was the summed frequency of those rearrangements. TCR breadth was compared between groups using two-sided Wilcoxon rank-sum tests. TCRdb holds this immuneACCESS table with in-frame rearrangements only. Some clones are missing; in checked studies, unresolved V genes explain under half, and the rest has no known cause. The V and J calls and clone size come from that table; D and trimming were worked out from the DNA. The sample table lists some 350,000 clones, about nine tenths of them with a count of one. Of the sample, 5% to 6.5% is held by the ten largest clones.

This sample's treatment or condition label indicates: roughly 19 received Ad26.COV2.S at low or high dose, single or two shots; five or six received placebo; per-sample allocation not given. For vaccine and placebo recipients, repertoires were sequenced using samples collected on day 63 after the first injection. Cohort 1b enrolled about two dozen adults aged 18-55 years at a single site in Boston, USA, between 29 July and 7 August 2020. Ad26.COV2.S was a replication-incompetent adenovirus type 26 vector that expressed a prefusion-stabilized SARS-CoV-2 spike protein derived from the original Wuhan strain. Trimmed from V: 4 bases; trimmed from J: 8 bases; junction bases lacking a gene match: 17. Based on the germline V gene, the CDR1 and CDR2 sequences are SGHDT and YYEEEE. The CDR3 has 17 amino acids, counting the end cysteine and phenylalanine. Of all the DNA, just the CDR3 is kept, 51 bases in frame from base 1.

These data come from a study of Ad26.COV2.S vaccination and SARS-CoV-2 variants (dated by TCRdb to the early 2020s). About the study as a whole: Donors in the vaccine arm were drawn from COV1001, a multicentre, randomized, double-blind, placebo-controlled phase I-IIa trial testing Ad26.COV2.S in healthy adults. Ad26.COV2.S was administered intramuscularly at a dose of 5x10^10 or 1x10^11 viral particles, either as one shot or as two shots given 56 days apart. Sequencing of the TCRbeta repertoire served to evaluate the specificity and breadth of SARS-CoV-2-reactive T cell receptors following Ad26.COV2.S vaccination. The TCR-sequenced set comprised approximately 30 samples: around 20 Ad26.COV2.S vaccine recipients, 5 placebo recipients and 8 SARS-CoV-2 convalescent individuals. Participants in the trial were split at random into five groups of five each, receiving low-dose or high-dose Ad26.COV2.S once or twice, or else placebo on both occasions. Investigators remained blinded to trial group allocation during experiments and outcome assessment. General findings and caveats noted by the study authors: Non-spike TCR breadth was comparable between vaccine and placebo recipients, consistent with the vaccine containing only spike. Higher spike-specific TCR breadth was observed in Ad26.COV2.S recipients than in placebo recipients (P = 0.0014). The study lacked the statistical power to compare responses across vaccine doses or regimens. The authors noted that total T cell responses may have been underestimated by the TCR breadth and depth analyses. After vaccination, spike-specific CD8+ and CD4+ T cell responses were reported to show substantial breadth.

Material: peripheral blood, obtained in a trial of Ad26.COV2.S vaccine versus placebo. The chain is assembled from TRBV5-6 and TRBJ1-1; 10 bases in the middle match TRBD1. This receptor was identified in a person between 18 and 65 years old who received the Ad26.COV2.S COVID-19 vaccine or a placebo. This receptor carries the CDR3 CASSPPVGTGVYGEAFF. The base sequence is TGTGCCAGCAGCCCCCCTGTCGGGACAGGGGTGTATGGAGAAGCTTTCTTT.